This T cell receptor (beta chain) was retrieved from a study of blood T cell repertoires in COVID-19. About the research overall: There were acute and convalescent COVID-19 samples, and they came from the United States, Italy and Spain.

The authors' processing: Estimated nucleated cell counts came from reference gene primer amplification. Here immunoSEQ multiplex PCR was the method, and the copy in TCRdb shows in-frame clones only, minus some. V and J calls and clone size follow that table, whereas D and trimming were derived from the DNA. The data show 150,000 to 200,000 clones, about 88% seen once. V shed 5 bases, J shed 2 bases, and the junction held 10 bases outside the gene matches. Looked up from germline, CDR1 is SGDLS and CDR2 is YYNGEE. CDR3 length: 17 amino acids. What was sequenced was peripheral blood. The rearrangement joins TRBV9 to TRBJ2-2; 9 nucleotides align to TRBD1. The sequence came from a woman over 75 in a cohort sampled during active or convalescent COVID-19. The CDR3, as DNA: TGTGCCAGCAGTGACTCATCACAGGGGGCAAACACCGGGGAGCTGTTTTTT. It codes for CASSDSSQGANTGELFF.